The text below deals with one TCR beta chain. The CDR3 extends over 13 amino acids. Germline V CDR1 and CDR2: LGHDT, YNNKEL (reference sequence). The data belong to a study of T cells expressing NK-cell markers. Study summary: Obtained from sorted CD3+CD56+NKG2C+, CD3+CD56+NKG2C- and CD3+CD56-NKG2C+ T cells were the TCR beta repertoires.

TCRdb reanalyzed the 5' RACE reads, giving one entry per CDR3 protein sequence and no DNA. This sample's clone table lists about 150,000 distinct CDR3 sequences. This chain links TRBV3-1 with TRBJ2-2. The sample taken for sequencing was blood T cells: a sorted CD56 or NKG2C T cell subset, CD4+ or CD8+ T cells, or bulk PBMC T cells (not recorded which). The TCR comes from a woman aged 45-60 years in good health. The CDR3 sequence: CASSQVVTGELFF. Filled out from reference TRBV3-1 and TRBJ2-2, the complete variable domain reads DTAVSQTPKYLVTQMGNDKSIKCEQNLGHDTMYWYKQDSKKFLKIMFSYNNKELIINETVPNRFSPKSPDKAHLNLHINSLELGDSAVYFCASSQVVTGELFFGEGSRLTVL.